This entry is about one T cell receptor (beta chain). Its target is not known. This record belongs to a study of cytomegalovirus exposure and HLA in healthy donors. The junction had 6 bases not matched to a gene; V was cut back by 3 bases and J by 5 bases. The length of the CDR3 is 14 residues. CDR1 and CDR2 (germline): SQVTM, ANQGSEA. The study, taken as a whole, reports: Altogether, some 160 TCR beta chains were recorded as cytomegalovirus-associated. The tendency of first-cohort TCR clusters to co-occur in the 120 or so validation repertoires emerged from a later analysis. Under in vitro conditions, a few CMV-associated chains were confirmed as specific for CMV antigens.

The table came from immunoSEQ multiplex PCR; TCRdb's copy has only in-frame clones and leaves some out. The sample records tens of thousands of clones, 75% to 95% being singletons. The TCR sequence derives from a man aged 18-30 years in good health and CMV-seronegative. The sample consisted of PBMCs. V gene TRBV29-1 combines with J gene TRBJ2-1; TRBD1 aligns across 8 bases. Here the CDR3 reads CSVDRTGINNEQFF. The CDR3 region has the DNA TGCAGCGTTGACCGGACAGGGATCAACAATGAGCAGTTCTTC.